This T cell receptor (beta chain) was documented in a study of cytomegalovirus exposure and HLA in healthy donors. In the PCR, 60 Vbeta and 13 Jbeta primers were used. Clones were read by immunoSEQ multiplex PCR, and TCRdb kept only the in-frame ones, dropping some. The table records roughly 180,000 clones, roughly 84% of them present only once. Germline V lookup: CDR1 MNHEY, CDR2 SMNVEV (reference sequence). The CDR3 loop spans 14 amino acids. On this clone itself: At one end, the junction sequence differs from germline, possibly due to a read error.

Source material: PBMCs. The clonotype was recovered from a boy aged 10-17 years in good health and CMV-seronegative. The chain recombines TRBV27 with TRBJ1-1, with 8 bases identical to TRBD1. CDR3 protein: CARRFQGANTEAFF. The CDR3 region has the DNA TGTGCCCGCAGATTCCAGGGGGCAAACACTGAAGCTTTCTTT.